This record covers a single T cell receptor beta chain. This clonotype was counted ten times or more. Its specific antigen is unknown. Within one base of it there is no much larger clone, and no base qualities were kept. This entry belongs to a study of neurological immune-mediated disorders (dated by TCRdb to about 2019). With regard to the full study: Of the 35 or so multiple sclerosis patients, some 30 had relapsing-remitting MS and 3 had secondary progressive MS. Longitudinal HAM/TSP and healthy donors were sampled at 3 time-points each (about 3-40 month intervals). The cohort comprised 68 subjects: 14 HAM/TSP patients, 35 or so multiple sclerosis patients and about 20 healthy controls. Using UMI-based sequencing, the study compared peripheral blood TCR-beta repertoires from patients with HTLV-I-associated myelopathy (HAM/TSP), patients with multiple sclerosis, and healthy controls. The roughly 110 TCR-beta libraries included longitudinal samples, technical triplicates and paired sorted CD4+ and CD8+ T-cell subsets alongside PBMC samples.

Broad study findings and their caveats: No identical CDR3 amino acid sequences were found to be shared among expanded clones across subjects, suggesting that TCR-beta repertoires were private in all groups. No association of the MS cluster with clinical or MRI features was observed, and the need for larger cohorts was stated by the authors. TCR clonal expansion was highest in HAM/TSP patients and lowest in MS patients, with MS patients falling below even healthy controls. Phylogenetic analysis grouped repertoires from 18 of 34 MS patients into a cluster of related CDR3 sequences, suggesting a possible repertoire-level signature.

The CDR3 runs 14 amino acids, cysteine and phenylalanine included. The entry retains the CDR3 DNA only, 42 bases that are in frame from base 1. V is trimmed back by 3 bases and J by 7 bases, and the junction contains 8 bases that no gene match accounts for. cDNA synthesis used template-switch 5'RACE with a primer carrying a 10-nucleotide random unique molecular identifier tagging each TCR transcript. Over 180 million TCR-beta sequences, covering 15-18 subjects, were produced in each sequencing run. The RNeasy kit was used for extraction of total RNA. TCR-beta VDJ regions were amplified with primers for the TCR constant region and the 5'RACE anchor, using the KAPA Real-time Library Amplification kit. Sample indexes and Illumina adaptors were added in a first PCR, and a second PCR then increased library yield. After Ampure bead purification, the TCR product of roughly 650 bp was size-selected on a 2% E-gel SizeSelection system. Before pooling, library quality was checked on a Bioanalyzer, concentration was measured with Qubit, and libraries were quantified with the Kapa Library Quantification kit. An Illumina HiSeq 2500 was used to sequence the libraries paired-end at 2 x 150 bp. To increase sequence diversity, about 23-30% phiX was spiked into each library pool. In the source study's methods: Quality-filtered reads were processed with the UMI-based MiGEC pipeline, and over 75% of raw TCR sequences were removed by the MiGEC pipeline during error correction. IMGT germline references were used for alignment of VDJ genes, and clonotypes were defined by a unique CDR3 amino acid sequence together with V-J genes. Clonal expansion, Shannon diversity, and CDR3 relatedness (CalcPairwiseDistances, ClusterSamples) were evaluated with VDJtools, and phylogenetic trees were built with CLCbio workbench. Expanded clones were defined as having at least 8 unique UMIs, based on coefficient-of-variation modelling across technical triplicates. Using fastp trimming at Q25 and MiXCR clonotype assembly, TCRdb reanalyzed the public sequencing data and kept in-frame beta chains. A single entry per CDR3 protein holds the most common genes and DNA from its merged rows. TCRdb's processing, not the authors', yielded these V and J calls. This sample comprises tens of thousands of distinct CDR3 sequences, more than 3% of them detected only once. More than 7.5% of the sample is held by the ten biggest clonotypes.

The time point label, as the study defines it: longitudinal time-point 1 (baseline). For unsorted PBMC libraries, 2 million PBMCs were used after storage in RNAlater at -80 degrees C until RNA extraction. Multiple sclerosis patients were enrolled in a US clinical protocol under which disease progression was evaluated by magnetic resonance imaging. Peripheral blood underwent Ficoll-Hypaque density gradient centrifugation to isolate PBMCs, which were then cryopreserved in liquid nitrogen. The clonotype comes from a woman aged 60 to 75 with multiple sclerosis. What was sequenced was PBMCs. The chain uses TRBV12-3 or TRBV12-4 and TRBJ2-7; TRBD1 agrees with 8 junctional bases. The CDR3 has the sequence CASSFGQGAWEQYF. The DNA sequence reads TGTGCCAGCAGTTTCGGTCAGGGGGCGTGGGAGCAGTACTTC.